The sequence of this T cell receptor beta chain was determined in a study of chemoradiotherapy in HPV16-positive cancers. Repertoires were sampled repeatedly during chemoradiotherapy. TCRdb's copy holds only in-frame clones and misses some; the assay was immunoSEQ multiplex PCR. The data show thousands of clones, around three quarters seen once. This material consisted of tumor tissue, taken from a patient who underwent chemoradiotherapy. This TCR derives from a human donor with HPV-associated anogenital cancer.

CDR3 amino acids: CASSSSFGGEQYF. The CDR3 DNA reads as TGTGCCAGCAGCTCCTCCTTTGGTGGCGAGCAGTACTTC. The chain joins TRBV5-6 to TRBJ2-7, with D unresolved. The length of the CDR3 is 13 residues. The V gene's germline CDR1 is SGHDT and CDR2 YYEEEE. Trimming took 3 bases from V and 6 from J, leaving 13 bases between them.